Each of the 28 T cell receptor beta chains below was sequenced from the same sample in a study of blood T cells in healthy people across ages. It was with a sample-barcoded 5' primer and a J-beta primer mix that a second PCR of roughly 6 to 12 cycles was run. Using its own MiXCR run on the 5' RACE reads, TCRdb lists one record per CDR3 protein. This sample yields about 840,000 distinct CDR3 sequences, of which about 29% are seen a single time; about 9.4% belongs to the top ten. The sample also formed part of further work on T cells of mothers and their children.

Sequencing was done on a sample of blood. These receptors all stem from a woman in her 40s in good health.

The chain carries TRBV12-3 or TRBV12-4 and TRBJ2-3; 7 bases line up with TRBD2. Trimming removed 10 bases from V and 6 bases from J; junction bases left unmatched: 10. The CDR3 has 13 residues. CDR3 DNA: TGTGCCACTCAGCGGGGTAGGGCGGATACGCAGTATTTT. Amino acid sequence: CATQRGRADTQYF.

This clonotype was observed a few times. This rearrangement joins TRBV11-2 to TRBJ2-2; tentative D call: TRBD1 (6 bases). Trimming pared 6 bases from V and 2 bases from J, leaving 13 bases between. The CDR3 has 15 amino acids. Germline V gene lookup returns CDR1 SGHAT and CDR2 FQNNGV. The CDR3: CASRVTGGNTGELFF. CDR3 DNA sequence: TGTGCCAGCAGGGTAACTGGGGGCAACACCGGGGAGCTGTTTTTT. Together with reference TRBV11-2 and TRBJ2-2, the CDR3 gives the full variable domain: EAGVAQSPRYKIIEKRQSVAFWCNPISGHATLYWYQQILGQGPKLLIQFQNNGVVDDSQLPKDRFSAERLKGVDSTLKIQPAKLEDSAVYLCASRVTGGNTGELFFGEGSRLTVL.

V usage is TRBV28 and J usage is TRBJ1-1, with D possibly TRBD1 on 5 matching bases. Between the trimmed V and J ends, which lost 5 bases and 4 bases, there was a span of 14 bases. The CDR3 consists of 14 residues. In germline, CDR1 is MDHEN, CDR2 SYDVKM. This CDR3 reads CASSGGSEFTEAFF. The DNA for the CDR3 is TGTGCCAGCAGTGGGGGGTCGGAGTTCACTGAAGCTTTCTTT.

In regard to this clonotype: At one end, the junction sequence differs from germline, possibly due to a read error. The J gene is TRBJ1-2, the V gene TRBV5-1, with a weak D call TRBD1 (5 bases). Germline CDR1 SGHRS, CDR2 YFSETQ. This CDR3 region has 16 residues. The CDR3 bases are TGCGCCAGCAGCTTTTCGGGGGGAGAACGGAACTATGGCCACACCTTC. This gives the protein CASSFSGGERNYGHTF.

This sequence joins TRBV28 and TRBJ2-1; TRBD1 agrees at 11 bases. V was clipped by 8 bases and J by 10 bases; unmatched bases: 10. The CDR3 has 14 residues. CDR1 and CDR2 from the germline V gene are MDHEN and SYDVKM. The CDR3 protein is CASAGQGGAYEQFF. For the CDR3, the DNA is TGTGCCAGCGCGGGACAGGGGGGGGCCTACGAGCAGTTCTTC.

This clonotype was found many times. This chain joins TRBV3-1 and TRBJ2-3; D unresolved. This CDR3 spans 13 amino acids. Trimming pared 5 bases from V and 8 bases from J, leaving 14 bases between. Germline V gene data show CDR1 as LGHDT and CDR2 as YNNKEL (reference sequence). The CDR3 nucleotides are TGTGCCAGCAGCATCCAGTCGACCGGTACGCAGTATTTT. Its translation: CASSIQSTGTQYF.

In its sample, this clonotype was seen a few times. The CDR3 region has the DNA TGCAGTGAGGCCCCCGCCCCGGGGGTTTCGGATGGCTACACCTTC. Protein product: CSEAPAPGVSDGYTF. The chain carries TRBV20-1 and TRBJ1-2; possible D gene TRBD1, 5 bases. The CDR3 is 15 amino acids. V lost 7 bases to trimming and J lost 6 bases, with 24 bases between them. Germline assignment: CDR1 DFQATT and CDR2 SNEGSKA (reference sequence).

V and J are TRBV9 and TRBJ1-5; D not certain. Looked up from germline, CDR1 is SGDLS and CDR2 is YYNGEE. This CDR3 contains 13 residues. V shed 0 bases and J shed 7 bases, with 8 bases lying between them. The CDR3 DNA follows: TGTGCCAGCAGCGTAGCGGACGACCAGCCCCAGCATTTT. This codes for CASSVADDQPQHF. Filled out from reference TRBV9 and TRBJ1-5, the complete variable domain reads DSGVTQTPKHLITATGQRVTLRCSPRSGDLSVYWYQQSLDQGLQFLIQYYNGEERAKGNILERFSAQQFPDLHSELNLSSLELGDSALYFCASSVADDQPQHFGDGTRLSIL.

To note about this clonotype: At one end the junction does not follow the germline gene, possibly because of a read error. V usage is TRBV29-1 and J usage is TRBJ1-4; unclear D gene. The CDR3 runs to 16 residues. Per the germline V gene, CDR1 is SQVTM and CDR2 is ANQGSEA. The CDR3 protein is CSVRGSGGAFNEKRFF. CDR3 sequence (DNA): TGCAGCGTTCGGGGTTCGGGAGGCGCCTTTAATGAAAAACGGTTTTTT.

The V gene is TRBV18, the J gene TRBJ2-7, with no clear D. V dropped 6 bases and J dropped 2 bases, with 20 bases sitting between them. The CDR3 contains 16 residues. Germline V lookup: CDR1 KGHSH, CDR2 LQKENI. The CDR3 is CASSLWPPTVAYEQYF. CDR3 DNA sequence: TGTGCCAGCTCCCTTTGGCCCCCTACGGTGGCCTACGAGCAGTACTTC.

In this sample, this clonotype turned up a few times. V is TRBV15 and J is TRBJ2-6; 8 nucleotides agree with TRBD1. CDR3 size: 17 residues. J lost 4 bases, V lost 5 bases, and 10 bases had no gene match. Germline-derived CDR1 and CDR2 are LNHNV and YYDKDF (reference sequence). CDR3 bases: TGTGCCACCAGCGGCGGACAGGGAGTGCTCGGGGCCAACGTCCTGACTTTC. Protein product: CATSGGQGVLGANVLTF.

About this clonotype itself: At one end, the junction sequence differs from germline, possibly due to a read error. The chain couples TRBV27 to TRBJ1-5; no clear D. The CDR3 is 15 amino acids. CDR1 and CDR2 (germline): MNHEY, SMNVEV (reference sequence). The CDR3 region has the DNA TGTGCCAACAGTCTCTTCTTACAGCCGAATCAGCCCCAGCATTTT. Residues: CANSLFLQPNQPQHF.

This chain connects TRBV6-5 to TRBJ1-5; 8 nucleotides line up with TRBD1. Germline loops: CDR1 MNHEY, CDR2 SVGAGI. V lost 0 bases and J lost 1; bases outside the gene matches: 5. The length of the CDR3 is 17 residues. CDR3 nucleotides: TGTGCCAGCAGTTACTCGTCTGGACAGGGAAGCAATCAGCCCCAGCATTTT. Encoded protein: CASSYSSGQGSNQPQHF.

Regarding this clonotype: This may stem from a read error, because a much larger clone lies one nucleotide away. This chain connects TRBV11-2 to TRBJ2-7; no firm D call. The CDR3 has 11 residues. CDR1 SGHAT and CDR2 FQNNGV come from the germline V gene. CDR3 protein: CASSLNNERYF. The CDR3 DNA reads TGTGCCAGCAGCTTAAACAACGAGCGGTACTTC.

This clonotype was observed a few times. The chain is built from TRBV19 and TRBJ1-2, with a weak D call TRBD1 (6 bases). Germline-derived CDR1 and CDR2 are LNHDA and SQIVND (reference sequence). The CDR3 has 12 amino acids. V lost 5 bases and J 10 bases, leaving 14 bases between the germline ends. CDR3 loop: CASSPIGDTYTF. CDR3 coding DNA: TGTGCCAGTAGTCCCATCGGGGACACCTACACCTTC.

The table lists this clonotype with a few counts. The chain carries TRBV5-1 and TRBJ1-1, with TRBD1 as a possible D gene (5 bases). V lost 0 bases, J lost 2 bases, and 11 bases lay in between. The CDR3 runs to 15 residues. The germline V gene has CDR1 SGHRS and CDR2 YFSETQ. The CDR3 region has the DNA TGCGCCAGCAGCTTGGGCCAGGGCTATAACACTGAAGCTTTCTTT. Protein product: CASSLGQGYNTEAFF.

This clonotype was counted a few times. Mismatch with germline at one junction end may stem from a read error. The chain uses TRBV7-7 and TRBJ2-4; 7 bases map to TRBD1. The J call is in doubt because the DNA end fits TRBJ2-5 better. The CDR3 covers 15 residues. The germline CDR1 and CDR2 sequences are SSHAT and FNYEAQ (reference sequence). The CDR3 region has the DNA TGTGCTAGCAGCCAAACAGGGGTATTCGGGGAGACCCAGTACTTC. As protein: CASSQTGVFGETQYF.

This clonotype was counted between two and nine times. The V and J genes are TRBV29-1 and TRBJ1-2; 7 nucleotides line up with TRBD1. The J segment lost 4 bases and the V segment lost 6 bases, leaving 8 bases of the junction unmatched. This CDR3 is 13 amino acids long. Germline V CDR1 and CDR2: SQVTM, ANQGSEA. CDR3 coding DNA: TGCAGCGTCTCGGCCAGGGGGGCCTATGGCTACACCTTC. This encodes CSVSARGAYGYTF.

This clonotype was seen at least ten times. The chain has TRBV6-2 or TRBV6-3 and TRBJ2-6; maybe TRBD1 (6 bases). From germline, CDR1 is MNHEY and CDR2 SVGEGT. Trimming removed 2 bases at V and 2 bases at J, with 19 bases between. The CDR3 consists of 19 residues. The CDR3 DNA is TGTGCCAGCAGTTACCCCCTACAGGGCTACTCGCCTGGGGCCAACGTCCTGACTTTC. As protein: CASSYPLQGYSPGANVLTF.

In this sample, this clonotype turned up a few times. The chain is built from TRBV27 and TRBJ1-1; no definite D call. This CDR3 is 14 amino acids long. Between the trimmed V and J ends, which lost 8 bases and 4 bases, there was a span of 17 bases. The germline CDR1 and CDR2 sequences are MNHEY and SMNVEV (reference sequence). The CDR3 sequence: CASGLWLMGTEAFF. The CDR3 region has the DNA TGTGCCAGCGGGCTGTGGTTAATGGGCACTGAAGCTTTCTTT.

V gene TRBV28 combines with J gene TRBJ2-5, with D perhaps matching TRBD1 (6 bases). V was cut by 3 bases and J by 8 bases, with 19 bases left in between. This CDR3 region has 15 residues. Germline CDR1 reads MDHEN; CDR2 reads SYDVKM. The CDR3 reads CASSFGSSTGHTQYF. The CDR3 bases are TGTGCCAGCAGTTTTGGGTCGTCAACAGGGCACACCCAGTACTTC. Based on the CDR3 plus reference TRBV28 and TRBJ2-5, the full variable domain is DVKVTQSSRYLVKRTGEKVFLECVQDMDHENMFWYRQDPGLGLRLIYFSYDVKMKEKGDIPEGYSVSREKKERFSLILESASTNQTSMYLCASSFGSSTGHTQYFGPGTRLLVL.

This clonotype was detected ten times or more. The chain joins TRBV4-1 to TRBJ2-1; a weak D match, TRBD1 (5 bases). This CDR3 spans 15 amino acids. Deletions cut 1 base from V and 2 bases from J, with 9 bases between. Germline V lookup: CDR1 MGHRA, CDR2 YSYEKL. The CDR3 DNA reads as TGCGCCAGCAGCCAAGTGACAGATACCTACAATGAGCAGTTCTTC. This codes for CASSQVTDTYNEQFF.

This clonotype has ten or more counts. This may stem from a read error, because a much larger clone lies one nucleotide away. J is TRBJ2-7 and V is TRBV14, with TRBD1 matching over 8 bases. The CDR3 sequence is 13 residues long. The V gene end was trimmed by 5 bases and the J gene end by 4 bases; junction bases not matched to a gene: 4. Germline lookup yields CDR1 SGHDN and CDR2 FVKESK. DNA for the CDR3: TGTGCCAGCAGCGCATGGACAGGGTACGAGCAGTACTTC. Protein: CASSAWTGYEQYF. Full variable domain (outside the CDR3, taken from reference TRBV14 and TRBJ2-7): EAGVTQFPSHSVIEKGQTVTLRCDPISGHDNLYWYRRVMGKEIKFLLHFVKESKQDESGMPNNRFLAERTGGTYSTLKVQPAELEDSGVYFCASSAWTGYEQYFGPGTRLTVT.

This clonotype occurred a few times. This sequence joins TRBV28 and TRBJ1-5, with 8 bases that match TRBD1. Germline CDR1 is MDHEN and CDR2 is SYDVKM. The V and J ends lost 6 bases and 1 base, in that order; junction bases with no gene match: 11. The CDR3 has 17 residues. The CDR3 nucleotides are TGTGCCAGCAGCGATGGGCAGGGGGCGTTAAGCAATCAGCCCCAGCATTTT. Its translation: CASSDGQGALSNQPQHF. Full variable domain (outside the CDR3, taken from reference TRBV28 and TRBJ1-5): DVKVTQSSRYLVKRTGEKVFLECVQDMDHENMFWYRQDPGLGLRLIYFSYDVKMKEKGDIPEGYSVSREKKERFSLILESASTNQTSMYLCASSDGQGALSNQPQHFGDGTRLSIL.

The rearrangement uses TRBV4-1 and TRBJ1-6, with 8 bases aligning to TRBD1. J lost 4 bases, V lost 6 bases, and 8 bases had no gene match. The germline CDR1 and CDR2 sequences are MGHRA and YSYEKL. The CDR3 length is 16 residues. The CDR3 region is CASRMDRVEYNSPLHF. The CDR3 DNA sequence: TGCGCCAGCAGGATGGACAGGGTAGAATATAATTCACCCCTCCACTTT.

This clonotype showed up just a few times. J is TRBJ1-5 and V is TRBV12-3 or TRBV12-4, with D tentatively TRBD1 (5 bases). V was shortened by 4 bases and J by 4 bases, with 11 bases between the two germline ends. CDR3 length: 14 amino acids. CDR3 residues: CASSWGGENQPQHF. CDR3 nucleotide sequence: TGTGCCAGCAGTTGGGGAGGGGAGAATCAGCCCCAGCATTTT.

This clonotype was counted between two and nine times. The V and J genes are TRBV27 and TRBJ2-7; possibly TRBD1 for D (7 bases). The CDR3 contains 15 residues. The V and J ends lost 5 bases and 3 bases respectively, with 17 bases between them. Germline values: CDR1 MNHEY, CDR2 SMNVEV (reference sequence). The chain's CDR3 is CASSPRGVLIYEQYF. The CDR3, as DNA: TGTGCCAGCAGTCCCAGGGGGGTCCTTATCTACGAGCAGTACTTC.

In its sample, this clonotype was seen a few times. The chain is built from TRBV4-3 and TRBJ2-3; TRBD1 is a possible D gene (6 bases). Per germline, CDR1 LGHNA and CDR2 YSLEER. This CDR3 has 17 residues. Trimming shortened V by 0 bases and J by 3 bases, and 16 bases separated the two germline ends. The CDR3 DNA reads as TGCGCCAGCAGCCAAGATGGGGGACAAATAATAACAGATACGCAGTATTTT. It specifies CASSQDGGQIITDTQYF.